The clone carrying this T cell receptor beta chain was seen many times. Germline-derived CDR1 and CDR2 are SGHAT and FQNNGV. This CDR3 has 18 amino acids. V dropped 3 bases and J dropped 1 base, with 21 bases sitting between them. The investigators amplified TCR beta CDR3 regions from RNA transcripts. RT-PCR in the first round (using the HTBI primer set) targeted the TCR CDR3. MiXCR, run by TCRdb on the multiplex PCR reads, gives a single entry per CDR3 protein. The table includes approximately 400,000 distinct CDR3 sequences, about a sixth detected once. This entry belongs to a study of T cells in Graves' hyperthyroidism and ophthalmopathy.

Sample: blood. V is TRBV11-2 and J is TRBJ2-5; D is perhaps TRBD2 (6 bases). The TCR was taken from a young woman with Graves' hyperthyroidism that later progressed to Graves' ophthalmopathy. CDR3 loop: CASSLFGDFTQFQETQYF. The CDR3 DNA sequence: TGTGCCAGCAGCTTGTTTGGGGACTTTACTCAATTCCAAGAGACCCAGTACTTC.